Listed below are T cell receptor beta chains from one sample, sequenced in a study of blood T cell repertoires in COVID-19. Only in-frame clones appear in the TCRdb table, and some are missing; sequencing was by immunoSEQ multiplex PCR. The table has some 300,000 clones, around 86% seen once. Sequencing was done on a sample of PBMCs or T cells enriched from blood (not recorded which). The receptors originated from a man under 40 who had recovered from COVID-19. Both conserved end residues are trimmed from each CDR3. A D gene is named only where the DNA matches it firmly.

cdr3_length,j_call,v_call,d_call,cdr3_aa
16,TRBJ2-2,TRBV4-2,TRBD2,ASSQVLAGEGVGGELF
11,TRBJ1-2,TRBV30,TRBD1,AWSGGTADGYT
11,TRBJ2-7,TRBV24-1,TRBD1,ATSAGTGTAKY
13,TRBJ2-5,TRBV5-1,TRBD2,ASSLAGLDQETQY
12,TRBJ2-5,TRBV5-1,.,ASTLVRVQETQY
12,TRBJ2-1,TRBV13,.,ASSHRASYNEQF
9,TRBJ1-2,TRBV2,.,ASRQTLFPA
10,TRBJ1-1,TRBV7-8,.,ASSPGEGEAF
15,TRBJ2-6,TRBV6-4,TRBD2,ASSTSGIKSGANVLT
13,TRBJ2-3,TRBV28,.,ASSFFGIDTDTQY
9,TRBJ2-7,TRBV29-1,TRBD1,SVVQTGEQY
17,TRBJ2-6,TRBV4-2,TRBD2,ASSQGLAGGSSGANVLT
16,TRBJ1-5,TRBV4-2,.,ASSQDLRSGLSNQPQH
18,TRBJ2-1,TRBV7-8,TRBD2,ASSLTGLAEPAPYNNEQF
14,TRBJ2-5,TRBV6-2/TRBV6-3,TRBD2,ASSQLSSGARETQY
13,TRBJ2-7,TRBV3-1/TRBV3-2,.,ASSQDEPGKYEQY
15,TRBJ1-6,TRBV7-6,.,ASSLGVQGPYNSPLH
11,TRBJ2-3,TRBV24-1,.,ASSQPGTDTQY
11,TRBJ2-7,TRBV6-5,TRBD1,AIPDRVSYEQY
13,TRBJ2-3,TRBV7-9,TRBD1,ASSLGTGNTDTQY
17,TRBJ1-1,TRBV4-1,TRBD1,ASSQGARTGGLLNTEAF
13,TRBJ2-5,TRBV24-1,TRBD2,ATSDTGGAGETQY
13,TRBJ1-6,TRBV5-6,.,ASSLLTEPNSPLH
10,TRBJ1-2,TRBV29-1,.,SVETGIYGYT
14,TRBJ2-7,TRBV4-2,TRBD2,ASRDLTSGVTYEQY
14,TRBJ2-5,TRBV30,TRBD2,AWSRRTSGTTGTQY
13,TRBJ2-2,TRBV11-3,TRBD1,ASSSRDRGTGELF
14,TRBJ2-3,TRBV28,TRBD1,ASSGAGTGSTDTQY
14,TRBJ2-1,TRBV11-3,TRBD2,ASSLVSSGPYNEQF
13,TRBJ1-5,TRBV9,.,ASSVGWGGHQPQH
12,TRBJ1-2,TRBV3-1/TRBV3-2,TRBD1,ASSQWDRGFGYT
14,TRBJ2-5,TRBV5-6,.,ASSLREREREETQY
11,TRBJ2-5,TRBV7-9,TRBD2,ASGGGPQETQY
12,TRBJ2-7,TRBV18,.,ASSPPKGTYEQY
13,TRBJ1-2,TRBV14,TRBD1,ASSPQTGMGYGYT
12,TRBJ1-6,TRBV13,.,ASSLRSYNSPLH
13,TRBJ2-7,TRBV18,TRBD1,ASLGSGTDSYEQY
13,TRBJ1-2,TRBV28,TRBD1,ASSPGQASNYGYT
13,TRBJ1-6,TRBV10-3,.,AISESQDSNSPLH
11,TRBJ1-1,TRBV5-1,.,ASSLRVNTEAF
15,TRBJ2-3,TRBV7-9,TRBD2,ASSSRLLAGATDTQY
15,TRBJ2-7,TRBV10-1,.,ASSDSLNLESRYEQY
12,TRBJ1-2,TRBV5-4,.,ASSLVLGSYGYT
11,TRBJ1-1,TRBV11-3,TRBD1,ASSLGQALEAF
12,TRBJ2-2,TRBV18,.,ASSPSQNTGELF
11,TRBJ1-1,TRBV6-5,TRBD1,ASSDRALPEAF
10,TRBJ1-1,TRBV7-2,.,ASSSDEAEAF
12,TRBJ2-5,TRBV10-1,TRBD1,ASSETRGQETQY
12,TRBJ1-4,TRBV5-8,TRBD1,ASSLGDSWEKLF
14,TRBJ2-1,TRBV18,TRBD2,ASSVDQREGNNEQF
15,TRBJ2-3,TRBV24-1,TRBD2,ATSDPPGSGSGNTQY
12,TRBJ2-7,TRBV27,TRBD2,ASSLSGSAYEQY
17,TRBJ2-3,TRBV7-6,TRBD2,ASSSHIGTSGRIADTQY
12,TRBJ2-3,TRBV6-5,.,ASGWGGLQDTQY
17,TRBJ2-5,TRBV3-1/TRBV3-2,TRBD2,ASSQRAMTSGRPRETQY
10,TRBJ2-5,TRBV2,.,ASGDSRETQY
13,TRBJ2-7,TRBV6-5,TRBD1,ASSYQDRGTYEQY